This T cell receptor beta chain was captured in a study of a mutant IDH1 vaccine in newly diagnosed glioma (dated by TCRdb to the early 2020s). For the wider study: Patients received eight vaccinations in weeks 1, 3, 5, 7, 11, 15, 19 and 23, corresponding to visits V03 through V10. Vaccination was initiated 4-6 weeks after radiotherapy alone, or concurrently with temozolomide cycles in the chemotherapy-containing groups. Of the approximately 35 treated patients, roughly 60% were male and about 40% were female, and the mean age was approximately 40 years. Prior to enrollment, standard therapy consisting of radiotherapy alone, temozolomide alone, or radiochemotherapy with temozolomide had been administered to patients, with the combination being received by most patients. Peripheral blood was collected at six visits: V03 (baseline), V05, V07, V10, V12 and V13. Longitudinal TCRB deep sequencing was done for some 26 treated patients, wherever samples were available for exploratory analyses.

General study outcomes and caveats: No apparent relationship was observed between pseudoprogression and alterations in the top peripheral T cell clonotypes detected by TCRB sequencing. PBMC samples for TCRB deep sequencing were selected based on availability. Across multiple MHC alleles, vaccine-induced immune responses were seen in just over 90% of patients. The authors noted that analyses of patient blood samples could not be reproduced because of sample limitations.

Reading the label with the study, this specimen's time point is: week 23, last vaccination. Every vaccine dose consisted of 300 ug of a 20-mer mutant IDH1 peptide in Montanide, administered subcutaneously together with topical imiquimod. Newly diagnosed WHO grade 3 or 4 IDH1-mutant astrocytomas showing loss of nuclear ATRX were present in the donors. The samples were drawn from NOA16, a multicentre, single-arm, open-label phase I trial in Germany that tested a mutant IDH1 peptide vaccine in humans for the first time. Genomic DNA for TCRB sequencing was isolated from EDTA blood with the DNeasy Blood and Tissue Kit. This clone was counted a few times. The specificity of this receptor is unknown. No base-level quality is on record; no much larger clone is a single base apart. Reading from cysteine to phenylalanine, the CDR3 counts 14 amino acids. Solely the CDR3 DNA is kept, with 42 bases framed from the first base. The V end loses 2 bases and the J end loses 8 bases, and a stretch of 14 bases separates them. From a lookup of the germline V gene, CDR1 and CDR2 are SGDLS and YYNGEE.

Library generation was performed with the immunoSEQ multiplex PCR assay. Rearranged TCR beta chain sequences were amplified with the hsTCRB Kit following the manufacturer's protocol. Sequencing of TCRB libraries was carried out on an Illumina MiSeq. For the original study's pipeline: The kit vendor's proprietary platform handled demultiplexing, trimming and gene mapping. In TCRdb, the immuneACCESS table is reduced to in-frame sequences with V and J assigned. These tables do not hold every clone; where another copy was compared, an unresolved V gene accounts for under half, and the others remain unexplained. V, J and clone size reflect that table, while D and trimming were determined from the DNA. In this sample the table shows roughly 43,000 clones, approximately 72% of which occur a single time. The ten largest clones represent 5% to 6.5% of the sample.

The source of this sequence is a man aged 45 to 65 with glioma. The V and J genes are TRBV9 and TRBJ2-1, with the D gene too uncertain to name. Here the sequenced sample was PBMCs, taken from a glioma patient whose treatment included an IDH1 peptide vaccine. The bases read TGTGCCAGCAGCGTTGGCGCAAGGATGGATGAGCAGTTCTTC. It specifies CASSVGARMDEQFF.